Listed here is a single TCR beta chain. What it binds is not known. V shed 4 bases and J shed 2 bases, with 4 bases lying between them. CDR1 and CDR2 (germline): GTSNPN, SVGIG (reference sequence). The CDR3 extends over 11 amino acids. These data come from a study of T cells in localized non-small cell lung cancer. Study-wide results and limits: Uninvolved adjacent lung showed peak T cell clonality, exceeding tumor. Density of T cells in blood, when higher, went with longer overall survival. Only one tumor region was sequenced, so heterogeneity remains possible. Among the top 100 tumor clones, a median around 62 appeared in adjacent lung.

Some clones are missing from TCRdb's copy, which holds only in-frame ones; the method was immunoSEQ multiplex PCR. The sample consists of 1,000 to 1,500 clones, about 21% of them appearing once. This receptor was obtained from a woman aged 40 to 75 with stage II lung adenocarcinoma. Sequenced material: normal lung tissue next to the tumor, taken before any cancer treatment. The gene calls are TRBV30 and TRBJ2-3; no definite D call. CDR3 in amino acids: CAWTATDTQYF. Here the CDR3 DNA reads TGTGCCTGGACAGCCACAGATACGCAGTATTTT.